Sequencing of this T cell receptor beta chain was carried out in a study of blood T cell repertoires in COVID-19. About the study: The origin of the acute and convalescent COVID-19 samples was the United States, Italy and Spain. T cells, B-cell-depleted T cells, or PBMCs provided the cDNA or gDNA that served as material.

CDR1 is SGHKS, CDR2 YYEKEE, per germline (reference sequence). V was pared by 4 bases and J by 0 bases, with 11 bases between. The CDR3 totals 15 residues. In the authors' methods: Quantification of nucleated cells was approximated via reference gene primer amplification. Generated by immunoSEQ multiplex PCR, the TCRdb table keeps only in-frame clones and is missing some. V, J and clone size derive from that table, while D and trimming were established from the DNA sequence. The sample lists about 270,000 clones; approximately 86% were seen once. The TCR originated in a man between 40 and 49 years old with active or convalescent COVID-19. The chain couples TRBV5-5 to TRBJ1-3; D may be TRBD1 (5 bases). The specimen was peripheral blood. The CDR3 here is CASSTGLSSGNTIYF. The CDR3 nucleotides read TGTGCCAGCAGCACGGGACTGTCCTCTGGAAACACCATATATTTT. Supplemented by reference TRBV5-5 and TRBJ1-3, the full variable domain reads DAGVTQSPTHLIKTRGQQVTLRCSPISGHKSVSWYQQVLGQGPQFIFQYYEKEERGRGNFPDRFSARQFPNYSSELNVNALLLGDSALYLCASSTGLSSGNTIYFGEGSWLTVV.